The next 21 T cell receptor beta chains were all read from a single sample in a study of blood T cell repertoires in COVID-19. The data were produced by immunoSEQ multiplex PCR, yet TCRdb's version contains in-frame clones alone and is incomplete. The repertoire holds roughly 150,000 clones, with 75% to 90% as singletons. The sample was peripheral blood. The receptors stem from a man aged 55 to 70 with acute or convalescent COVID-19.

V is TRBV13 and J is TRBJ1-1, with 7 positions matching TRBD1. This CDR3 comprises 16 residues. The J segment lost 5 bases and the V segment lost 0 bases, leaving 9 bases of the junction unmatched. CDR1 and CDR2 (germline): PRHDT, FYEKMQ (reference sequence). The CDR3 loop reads CASSLGPQGRGTEAFF. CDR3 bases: TGTGCCAGCAGCTTAGGCCCACAGGGGCGTGGGACTGAAGCTTTCTTT.

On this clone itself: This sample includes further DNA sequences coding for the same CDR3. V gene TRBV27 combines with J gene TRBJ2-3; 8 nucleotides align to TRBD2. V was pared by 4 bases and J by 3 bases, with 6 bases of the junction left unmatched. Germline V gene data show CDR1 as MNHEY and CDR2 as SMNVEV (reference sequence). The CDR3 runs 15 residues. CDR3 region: CASSSAGAGTDTQYF. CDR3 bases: TGTGCCAGCAGTTCAGCGGGAGCTGGGACAGATACGCAGTATTTT.

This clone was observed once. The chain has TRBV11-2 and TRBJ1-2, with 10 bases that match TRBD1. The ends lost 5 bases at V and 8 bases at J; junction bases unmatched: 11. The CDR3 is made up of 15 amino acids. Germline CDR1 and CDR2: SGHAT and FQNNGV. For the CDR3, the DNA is TGTGCCAGCAGCCTGCCCGGGACAGGGGTGAGAGGCTACACCTTC. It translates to CASSLPGTGVRGYTF.

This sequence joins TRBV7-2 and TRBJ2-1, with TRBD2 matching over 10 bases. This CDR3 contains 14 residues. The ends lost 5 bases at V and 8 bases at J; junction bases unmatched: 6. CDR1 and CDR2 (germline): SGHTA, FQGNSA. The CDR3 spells CASSPSGSADEQFF. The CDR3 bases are TGTGCCAGCAGCCCTAGCGGGAGTGCGGATGAGCAGTTCTTC.

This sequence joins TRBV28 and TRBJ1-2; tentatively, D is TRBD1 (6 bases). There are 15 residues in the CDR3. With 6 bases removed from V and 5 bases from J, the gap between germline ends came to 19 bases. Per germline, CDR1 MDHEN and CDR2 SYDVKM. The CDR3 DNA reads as TGTGCCAGCAGCACAGTGGGGAGGGGGGCGTATGGCTACACCTTC. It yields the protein CASSTVGRGAYGYTF.

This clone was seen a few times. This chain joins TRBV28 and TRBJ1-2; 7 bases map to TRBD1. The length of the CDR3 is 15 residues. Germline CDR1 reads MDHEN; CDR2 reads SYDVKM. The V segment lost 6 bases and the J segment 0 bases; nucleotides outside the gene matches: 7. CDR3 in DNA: TGTGCCAGCAGCACCCCAGGGGGAGCTAACTATGGCTACACCTTC. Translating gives CASSTPGGANYGYTF.

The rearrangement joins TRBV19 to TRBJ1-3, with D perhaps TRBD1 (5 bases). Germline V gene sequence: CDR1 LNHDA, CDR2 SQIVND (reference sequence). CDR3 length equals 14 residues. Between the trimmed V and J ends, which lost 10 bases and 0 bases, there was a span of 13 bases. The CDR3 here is CATRRGSSGNTIYF. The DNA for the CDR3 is TGTGCCACTCGTAGGGGCAGCTCTGGAAACACCATATATTTT.

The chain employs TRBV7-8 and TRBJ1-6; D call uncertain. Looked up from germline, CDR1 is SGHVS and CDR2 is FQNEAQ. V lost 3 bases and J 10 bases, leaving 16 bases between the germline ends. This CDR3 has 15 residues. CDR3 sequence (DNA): TGTGCCAGCAGCTTGGAGTTGGGAGGCGGGTCACCCCTCCACTTT. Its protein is CASSLELGGGSPLHF. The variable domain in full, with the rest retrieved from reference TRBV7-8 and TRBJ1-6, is GAGVSQSPRYKVAKRGQDVALRCDPISGHVSLFWYQQALGQGPEFLTYFQNEAQLDKSGLPSDRFFAERPEGSVSTLKIQRTQQEDSAVYLCASSLELGGGSPLHFGNGTRLTVT.

This chain's CDR3 is CASSARGYGYTF. For the CDR3, the DNA is TGTGCCAGCAGCGCCCGGGGCTATGGCTACACCTTC. The gene calls are TRBV9 and TRBJ1-2, with D hard to call. Germline assignment: CDR1 SGDLS and CDR2 YYNGEE. The CDR3 consists of 12 residues. The V end was cut by 3 bases, the J end by 4 bases, with 7 bases between.

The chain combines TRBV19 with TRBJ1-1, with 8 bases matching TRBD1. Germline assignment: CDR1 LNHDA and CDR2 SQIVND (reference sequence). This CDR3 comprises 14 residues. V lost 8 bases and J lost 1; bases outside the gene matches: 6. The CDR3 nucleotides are TGTGCCAGTGCCAAAGGACAGGGGAACACTGAAGCTTTCTTT. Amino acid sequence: CASAKGQGNTEAFF.

In nucleotides, the CDR3 is TGCGCCAGCAGCCAAACCGGGACAGCCGTTTCCTACGAGCAGTACTTC. Translating it yields CASSQTGTAVSYEQYF. The chain recombines TRBV4-1 with TRBJ2-7; TRBD1 matches at 7 bases. This CDR3 is 16 amino acids long. V lost 2 bases, J lost 1 base, and 8 bases stayed unmatched. Germline V CDR1 and CDR2: MGHRA, YSYEKL.

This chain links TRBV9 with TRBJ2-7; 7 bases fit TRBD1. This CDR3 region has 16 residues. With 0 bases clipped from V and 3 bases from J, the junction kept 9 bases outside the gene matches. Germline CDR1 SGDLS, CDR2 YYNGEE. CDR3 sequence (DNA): TGTGCCAGCAGCGTAGATCGGACAGGACCCTTCTACGAGCAGTACTTC. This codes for CASSVDRTGPFYEQYF.

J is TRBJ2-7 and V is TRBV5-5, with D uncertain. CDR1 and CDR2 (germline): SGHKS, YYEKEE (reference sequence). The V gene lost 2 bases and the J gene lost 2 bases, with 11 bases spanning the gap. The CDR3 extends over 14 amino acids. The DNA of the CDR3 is TGTGCCAGCAGCTTTCAGTCCGCCGCCTACGAGCAGTACTTC. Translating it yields CASSFQSAAYEQYF.

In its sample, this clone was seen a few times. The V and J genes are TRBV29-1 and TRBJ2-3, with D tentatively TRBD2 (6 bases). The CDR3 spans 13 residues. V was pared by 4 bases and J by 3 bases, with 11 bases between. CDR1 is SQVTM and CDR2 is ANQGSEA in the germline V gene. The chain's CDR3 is CSVGGGDTDTQYF. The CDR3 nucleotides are TGCAGCGTTGGGGGCGGGGATACAGATACGCAGTATTTT.

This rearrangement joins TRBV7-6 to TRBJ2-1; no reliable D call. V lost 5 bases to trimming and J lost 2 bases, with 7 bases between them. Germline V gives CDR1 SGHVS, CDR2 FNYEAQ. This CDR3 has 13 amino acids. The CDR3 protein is CASSRLAYNEQFF. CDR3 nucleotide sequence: TGTGCCAGCAGCCGCCTAGCCTACAATGAGCAGTTCTTC.

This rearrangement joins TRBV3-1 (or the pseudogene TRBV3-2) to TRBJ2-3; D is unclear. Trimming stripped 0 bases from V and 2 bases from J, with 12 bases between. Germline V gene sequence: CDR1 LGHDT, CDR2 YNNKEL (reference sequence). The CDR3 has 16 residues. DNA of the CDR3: TGTGCCAGCAGCCAAGACGTTGGCCTCCTCACAGATACGCAGTATTTT. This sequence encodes CASSQDVGLLTDTQYF.

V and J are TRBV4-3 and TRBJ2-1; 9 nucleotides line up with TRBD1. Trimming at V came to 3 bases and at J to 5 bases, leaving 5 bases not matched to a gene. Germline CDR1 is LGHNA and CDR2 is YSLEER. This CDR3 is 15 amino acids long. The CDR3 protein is CASSHGDRVDNEQFF. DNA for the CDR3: TGCGCCAGCAGCCATGGGGACAGGGTCGACAATGAGCAGTTCTTC.

The CDR3 nucleotides read TGTGCCAGCAGTCCAGCGGGCACAGATACGCAGTATTTT. This translates into CASSPAGTDTQYF. The chain uses TRBV27 and TRBJ2-3; D might be TRBD2 (5 bases). Germline CDR1 and CDR2: MNHEY and SMNVEV (reference sequence). CDR3 length: 13 amino acids. V was shortened by 5 bases and J by 1 base, with 7 bases between the two germline ends.

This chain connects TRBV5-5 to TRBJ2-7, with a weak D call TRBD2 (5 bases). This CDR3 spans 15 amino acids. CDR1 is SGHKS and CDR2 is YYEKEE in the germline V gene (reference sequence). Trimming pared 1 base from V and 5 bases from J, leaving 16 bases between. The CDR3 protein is CASSLSPRGSNEQYF. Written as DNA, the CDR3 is TGTGCCAGCAGCTTGTCACCTAGAGGGAGCAACGAGCAGTACTTC.

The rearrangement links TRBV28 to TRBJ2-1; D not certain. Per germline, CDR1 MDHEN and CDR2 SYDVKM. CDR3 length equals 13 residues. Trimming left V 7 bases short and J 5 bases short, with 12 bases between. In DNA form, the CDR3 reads TGTGCCAGCACCTCCCCCAGTGACAATGAGCAGTTCTTC. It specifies CASTSPSDNEQFF.

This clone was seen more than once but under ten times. In DNA form, the CDR3 reads TGTGCCAGCAGCGGCCGGACTGCCTACAATGAGCAGTTCTTC. This gives the protein CASSGRTAYNEQFF. The chain joins TRBV11-3 to TRBJ2-1, with D perhaps TRBD2 (5 bases). The CDR3 extends over 14 amino acids. Germline V gene lookup returns CDR1 SGHNT and CDR2 YENEEA. The ends were cut back, 5 bases at V and 2 bases at J, with 10 bases in the middle.